The 26 T cell receptor beta chains reported below all come from one sample, sequenced in a study of cytomegalovirus exposure and HLA in healthy donors. Primers for the PCR totalled 60 Vbeta and 13 Jbeta. The data were produced by immunoSEQ multiplex PCR, yet TCRdb's version contains in-frame clones alone and is incomplete. The sample table includes about 190,000 clones. The material sequenced was PBMCs. The source of these receptors is a woman aged 25 to 45 in good health and CMV-seropositive.

This chain joins TRBV6-6 and TRBJ1-1; no clear D. This CDR3 has 15 residues. Between the trimmed V and J ends, which lost 0 bases and 1 base, there was a span of 9 bases. Germline V gene lookup returns CDR1 MNHNY and CDR2 SVGAGI (reference sequence). The CDR3 region has the DNA TGTGCCAGCAGTTACTCGCGGGGAGGGAACACTGAAGCTTTCTTT. It is translated as CASSYSRGGNTEAFF.

The V gene is TRBV7-2, the J gene TRBJ2-7; 12 nucleotides match TRBD2. Trimming removed 0 bases from V and 4 bases from J; junction bases left unmatched: 4. Germline V lookup: CDR1 SGHTA, CDR2 FQGNSA. This CDR3 is built from 16 residues. CDR3 loop: CASSLALAGGGYEQYF. The CDR3 bases are TGTGCCAGCAGCTTAGCTCTAGCGGGAGGGGGGTACGAGCAGTACTTC.

The chain uses TRBV2 and TRBJ2-5; 7 bases fit TRBD2. Germline V gene data show CDR1 as SNHLY and CDR2 as FYNNEI. There are 12 residues in the CDR3. Trimming at V came to 6 bases and at J to 5 bases, leaving 3 bases not matched to a gene. The CDR3 spells CASSTAGETQYF. DNA of the CDR3: TGTGCCAGCAGCACAGCGGGGGAGACCCAGTACTTC.

This chain uses TRBV28 with TRBJ2-7; perhaps TRBD1 as D (6 bases). The CDR3 spans 13 residues. The germline V gene encodes CDR1 MDHEN and CDR2 SYDVKM. Between the trimmed V and J ends, which lost 7 bases and 3 bases, there was a span of 13 bases. CDR3 amino acids: CASKRDNDYEQYF. CDR3 sequence (DNA): TGTGCCAGCAAACGGGACAACGACTACGAGCAGTACTTC.

The chain employs TRBV21-1 and TRBJ1-5; the table assigns TRBD1, which was not confirmed against the DNA. TRBV21-1 is a documented pseudogene. The CDR3 spans 15 residues. As DNA, the CDR3 is TGTGCCAGCAGCAGGGAGGACAGGGGCCGTCAGCCCCAGCATTTT. It is translated as CASSREDRGRQPQHF.

As DNA, the CDR3 is TGTGCCAGCTCGACGGGACAGGGGTCGACTGAGCAGTACTTC. Its translation: CASSTGQGSTEQYF. The J gene is TRBJ2-7, the V gene TRBV18, with 10 bases lining up with TRBD1. This CDR3 is built from 14 residues. CDR1 KGHSH and CDR2 LQKENI come from the germline V gene. V lost 6 bases, J lost 7 bases, and 9 bases stayed unmatched.

V usage is TRBV28 and J usage is TRBJ1-2; D not resolved. The ends were cut back, 3 bases at V and 8 bases at J, with 16 bases in the middle. This CDR3 has 14 residues. The germline V gene encodes CDR1 MDHEN and CDR2 SYDVKM. CDR3 bases: TGTGCCAGCAGTTTGTACGTCCGTGGCTCGGGCTACACCTTC. Translated, it gives CASSLYVRGSGYTF.

The chain is built from TRBV5-1 and TRBJ2-3, with 13 bases fitting TRBD2. The CDR3 spans 17 residues. The J segment lost 5 bases and the V segment lost 0 bases, leaving 6 bases of the junction unmatched. The germline CDR1 and CDR2 sequences are SGHRS and YFSETQ. Written as DNA, the CDR3 is TGCGCCAGCAGCTTGGCCACCGGGACTAGCGGGGTAGATACGCAGTATTTT. Translation: CASSLATGTSGVDTQYF.

CDR3 DNA sequence: TGCGCCAGCAGTGGGCGGGGGCAAGAGACCCAGTACTTC. This translates into CASSGRGQETQYF. V usage is TRBV10-2 and J usage is TRBJ2-5, with 7 bases that match TRBD2. CDR3 length: 13 amino acids. V trimming: 4 bases; J trimming: 2 bases; junction bases outside the gene matches: 1. CDR1 is WSHSY and CDR2 is SAAADI in the germline V gene.

The rearrangement uses TRBV5-5 and TRBJ1-1, with 10 positions matching TRBD1. In germline, CDR1 is SGHKS, CDR2 YYEKEE (reference sequence). There are 15 residues in the CDR3. V trimming: 4 bases; J trimming: 3 bases; junction bases outside the gene matches: 6. The CDR3 coding sequence is TGTGCCAGCAGCCCAGGGACAGGGGCGTACACTGAAGCTTTCTTT. Residues: CASSPGTGAYTEAFF.

V usage is TRBV5-4 and J usage is TRBJ2-1, with TRBD1 identical over 8 bases. The V gene end was trimmed by 3 bases and the J gene end by 4 bases; junction bases not matched to a gene: 9. This CDR3 region has 16 residues. Germline assignment: CDR1 SGHNT and CDR2 YYREEE (reference sequence). The CDR3 DNA reads TGTGCCAGCAGCTCCCTGGACAGGGAAGATTACAATGAGCAGTTCTTC. Its protein is CASSSLDREDYNEQFF.

V gene TRBV4-3 combines with J gene TRBJ1-3; TRBD1 matches 7 bases. This CDR3 region has 14 residues. The trim removed 8 bases at V and 4 bases at J, leaving 8 bases unmatched. CDR1 is LGHNA, CDR2 YSLEER, per germline. For the CDR3, the DNA is TGCGCCAGCCGAGGAACAGGGGACGGAAACACCATATATTTT. Amino acids: CASRGTGDGNTIYF.

The gene calls are TRBV2 and TRBJ2-1; 11 bases agree with TRBD2. The CDR3 has 15 amino acids. The junction had 7 bases not matched to a gene; V was cut back by 6 bases and J by 6 bases. Germline CDR1 reads SNHLY; CDR2 reads FYNNEI. The CDR3 sequence: CASSRTSGSFNEQFF. As DNA, the CDR3 is TGTGCCAGCAGCCGAACTAGCGGGAGTTTCAATGAGCAGTTCTTC.

The chain has TRBV18 and TRBJ1-1; a possible D gene is TRBD1 (5 bases). Trimming cost V 8 bases and J 0 bases, with 10 bases left between them. The CDR3 runs to 13 residues. Germline CDR1 reads KGHSH; CDR2 reads LQKENI. This CDR3 is CASRGTVNTEAFF. In DNA form, the CDR3 reads TGTGCCAGCCGCGGGACGGTGAACACTGAAGCTTTCTTT.

V gene TRBV5-6 combines with J gene TRBJ2-3; possibly TRBD2 for D (5 bases). The CDR3 has 15 residues. Germline lookup yields CDR1 SGHDT and CDR2 YYEEEE. The V and J ends lost 0 bases and 4 bases respectively, with 12 bases between them. The CDR3 is CASSLAGGPADTQYF. CDR3 bases: TGTGCCAGCAGCTTGGCAGGCGGGCCCGCAGATACGCAGTATTTT. Based on the CDR3 plus reference TRBV5-6 and TRBJ2-3, the full variable domain is DAGVTQSPTHLIKTRGQQVTLRCSPKSGHDTVSWYQQALGQGPQFIFQYYEEEERQRGNFPDRFSGHQFPNYSSELNVNALLLGDSALYLCASSLAGGPADTQYFGPGTRLTVL.

The chain joins TRBV18 to TRBJ1-4, with 7 bases lining up with TRBD1. The CDR3 covers 15 residues. Germline CDR1 is KGHSH and CDR2 is LQKENI. J was trimmed by 8 bases and V by 2 bases; bases with no gene match: 8. The CDR3 loop is CASSPDRATGEKLFF. In nucleotides, the CDR3 is TGTGCCAGCTCACCAGACAGGGCGACAGGGGAAAAACTGTTTTTT.

This chain links TRBV2 with TRBJ2-7, with D tentatively TRBD1 (5 bases). Germline V gives CDR1 SNHLY, CDR2 FYNNEI. The CDR3 extends over 17 amino acids. Trimming took off 1 base at V and 0 bases at J, with 16 bases between the two ends. CDR3 sequence: CASSEGGAGSFSYEQYF. CDR3 DNA sequence: TGTGCCAGCAGTGAAGGAGGAGCAGGGTCCTTCTCCTACGAGCAGTACTTC.

This chain connects TRBV7-2 to TRBJ2-7; 11 nucleotides agree with TRBD2. From germline, CDR1 is SGHTA and CDR2 FQGNSA. This CDR3 spans 11 amino acids. With V trimmed by 4 bases and J by 11 bases, 1 base remained unmatched. The CDR3 spells CASSSTSGKYF. The CDR3 bases are TGTGCCAGCAGCTCGACTAGCGGGAAGTACTTC.

The chain joins TRBV2 to TRBJ2-2; TRBD1 aligns across 7 bases. The CDR3 has 15 residues. The germline V gene encodes CDR1 SNHLY and CDR2 FYNNEI. Trimming cost V 4 bases and J 4 bases; bases outside gene matches: 6. CDR3 amino acids: CASSASTGSTGELFF. CDR3 DNA sequence: TGTGCCAGCAGTGCCTCGACAGGGTCCACCGGGGAGCTGTTTTTT.

The rearrangement joins TRBV7-9 to TRBJ1-2, with D possibly matching TRBD1 (6 bases). CDR1 is SEHNR, CDR2 FQNEAQ, per germline (reference sequence). The CDR3 consists of 16 residues. The germline V and J ends were trimmed by 4 bases and 0 bases, with 15 bases remaining between them. In DNA, the CDR3 is TGTGCCAGCAGCTGGATTGGGGGCGACGCTAACTATGGCTACACCTTC. Translated: CASSWIGGDANYGYTF.

CDR3 coding DNA: TGCGCCAGCAGCCAAGTCCAGGGTGTTTCCGGGGAGCTGTTTTTT. This gives the protein CASSQVQGVSGELFF. J is TRBJ2-2 and V is TRBV4-1; D is perhaps TRBD1 (5 bases). The V end was cut by 1 base, the J end by 6 bases, with 12 bases between. Per germline, CDR1 MGHRA and CDR2 YSYEKL. The CDR3 has 15 amino acids.

The CDR3 DNA sequence: TGTGCCAGCAGTGCCGGGACAGGCTTCAATCAGCCCCAGCATTTT. Translated: CASSAGTGFNQPQHF. The rearrangement uses TRBV6-1 and TRBJ1-5; 8 bases map to TRBD1. V was clipped by 4 bases and J by 3 bases; unmatched bases: 5. The germline gives CDR1 MNHNS, CDR2 SASEGT. The CDR3 covers 15 residues.

The V and J genes are TRBV28 and TRBJ1-5; possible D gene TRBD1, 5 bases. This CDR3 is built from 13 residues. The V gene's germline CDR1 is MDHEN and CDR2 SYDVKM. Trimming left V 10 bases short and J 0 bases short, with 10 bases between. The CDR3 loop reads CATRQFSNQPQHF. CDR3 coding DNA: TGTGCCACAAGACAGTTTAGCAATCAGCCCCAGCATTTT.

The rearrangement joins TRBV4-3 to TRBJ2-2; 7 bases map to TRBD1. CDR1 is LGHNA, CDR2 YSLEER, per germline. CDR3 size: 13 residues. V lost 4 bases to trimming and J lost 7 bases; unmatched junction nucleotides: 3. The CDR3 protein is CASSRQGDGELFF. CDR3 in DNA: TGCGCCAGCAGCCGACAGGGTGACGGGGAGCTGTTTTTT.

As concerns this clone: Because the CDR3 is missing its conserved closing phenylalanine or tryptophan, this is likely a read error. The DNA is left out, because the CDR3 cannot be placed on it with certainty; the CDR3 is given as TCRdb lists it. The CDR3 loop is CASSLGSRGATV. The chain is built from TRBV11-2 and TRBJ1-1. CDR1 SGHAT and CDR2 FQNNGV come from the germline V gene. The CDR3 is 12 residues long, counting both termini.

This chain links TRBV19 with TRBJ1-2; TRBD1 might be the D (5 bases). This CDR3 region has 16 residues. Trimming removed 4 bases at V and 4 bases at J, with 19 bases between. Germline CDR1 reads LNHDA; CDR2 reads SQIVND (reference sequence). Here the CDR3 reads CASSTNRKGPPYGYTF. In DNA form, the CDR3 reads TGTGCCAGTAGTACAAACAGGAAAGGGCCTCCCTATGGCTACACCTTC.